Described below is a single TCR beta chain sequence and its context. What it binds is not known. This specimen comes from a study of cytomegalovirus exposure and HLA in healthy donors. PCR amplification relied on 60 Vbeta primers (plus 13 Jbeta primers). Data came from immunoSEQ multiplex PCR; TCRdb stores just in-frame clones and leaves some out. Counted here are more than 200,000 clones, about 80% occurring once; the ten biggest clones make up around 1.8%. Overall study results and limits: Near-uniform donor sequencing depth was presumed by presence/absence analyses. A further, later analysis showed that HLA-associated TCR beta chains (compared with equally common others) were more clonally expanded. CMV serostatus was the sole immune exposure information available.

Sequenced material: PBMCs. The TCR originated in a man between 18 and 35 years old in good health and CMV-seronegative.

The CDR3 nucleotides read TGCGCCAGCAGCCAAGATGTGACAGGCGACTCTGGAAACACCATATATTTT. As protein: CASSQDVTGDSGNTIYF. The rearrangement uses TRBV4-3 and TRBJ1-3, with a tentative D call TRBD1 (6 bases). The V end was cut by 0 bases, the J end by 0 bases, with 12 bases between. The germline gives CDR1 LGHNA, CDR2 YSLEER. The CDR3 covers 17 residues.